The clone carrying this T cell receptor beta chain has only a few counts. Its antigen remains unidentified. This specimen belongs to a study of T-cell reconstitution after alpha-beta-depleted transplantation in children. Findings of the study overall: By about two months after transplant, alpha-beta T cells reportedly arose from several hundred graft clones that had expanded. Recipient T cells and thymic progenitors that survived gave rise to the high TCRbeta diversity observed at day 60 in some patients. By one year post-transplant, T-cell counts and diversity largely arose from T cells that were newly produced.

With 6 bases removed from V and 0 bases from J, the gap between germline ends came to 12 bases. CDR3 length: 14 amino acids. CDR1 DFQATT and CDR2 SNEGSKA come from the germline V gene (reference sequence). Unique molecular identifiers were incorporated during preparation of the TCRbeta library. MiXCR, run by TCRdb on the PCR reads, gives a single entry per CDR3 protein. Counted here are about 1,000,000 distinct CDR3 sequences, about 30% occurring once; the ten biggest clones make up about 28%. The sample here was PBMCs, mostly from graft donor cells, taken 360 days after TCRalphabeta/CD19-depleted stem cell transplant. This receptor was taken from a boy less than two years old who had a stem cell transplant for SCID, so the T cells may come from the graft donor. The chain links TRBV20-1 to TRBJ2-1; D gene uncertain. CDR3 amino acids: CSALTSNSYNEQFF. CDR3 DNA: TGCAGTGCCCTGACAAGCAACTCCTACAATGAGCAGTTCTTC.